This T cell receptor beta chain was identified in a study of blood T cells in healthy people across ages. Through a sample-barcoded 5' primer and a J-beta primer mix, a second PCR was run for about 7 to 12 cycles. TCRdb reprocessed the 5' RACE reads via MiXCR and lists one record per CDR3 protein. This sample has about 570,000 distinct CDR3 sequences, with roughly 28% found just once. Healthy individuals of Caucasian origin from Russia, aged about 6 to 95, served as donors. This CDR3 spans 15 amino acids. Germline V gene data show CDR1 as KGHDR and CDR2 as SFDVKD. The trim removed 3 bases at V and 4 bases at J, leaving 4 bases unmatched.

This chain joins TRBV24-1 and TRBJ1-4; 7 bases line up with TRBD1. Sequenced input: blood. The TCR comes from a woman aged 70-85 years in good health. CDR3 amino acids: CATSDPTGHNEKLFF. The CDR3 coding sequence is TGTGCCACCAGTGATCCGACAGGGCATAATGAAAAACTGTTTTTT.